What follows are 4 T cell receptor beta chains derived from one specimen sequenced in a study of human T cells and chemical hapten exposure (dated by TCRdb to the early 2020s). Total RNA was extracted from unfractionated whole blood that had been collected in Tempus Blood RNA tubes. Library creation used 5' RACE. The data were produced on an Illumina MiSeq. TCRdb took the public reads, trimmed them with fastp at Q25, ran MiXCR for clone calling and kept in-frame beta chains. Each CDR3 protein gets just one entry, which takes the most common genes and DNA from the rows behind it. The sample yields some 150,000 distinct CDR3 sequences; around 4.1% were counted once. The ten largest clones take up around 1.4% of the sample. These receptor sequences come from a female donor in good health.

This clonotype was detected many times. The V gene is TRBV12-5, the J gene TRBJ1-1; 7 bases line up with TRBD1. This CDR3 has 13 residues. The V segment lost 4 bases and the J segment 6 bases; nucleotides outside the gene matches: 5. The germline V gene encodes CDR1 LGHNT and CDR2 FRNRAP. The CDR3 protein is CASGWDQGAEAFF. DNA for the CDR3: TGTGCTAGTGGTTGGGACCAGGGGGCTGAAGCTTTCTTT.

Points on this clonotype: A much larger clone differs from this one at a single base, so this may be a read error. CDR3 in DNA: TGCGCCAGCAGCCAAAGACCCCAAGGACGGACTGGCACTGAAGCTTTCTTT. It codes for CASSQRPQGRTGTEAFF. This chain connects TRBV4-1 to TRBJ1-1; D is unclear. Germline loops: CDR1 MGHRA, CDR2 YSYEKL. The V end was cut by 2 bases, the J end by 4 bases, with 20 bases between. This CDR3 has 17 amino acids.

This clonotype has ten or more counts. The rearrangement joins TRBV6-4 to TRBJ1-3; TRBD1 matches at 8 bases. After removal of 6 bases from V and 4 bases from J, the junction contained 8 bases not matched to a gene. Germline CDR1 reads MRHNA; CDR2 reads SNTAGT. The CDR3 contains 15 residues. CDR3 nucleotide sequence: TGTGCCAGCAGAGCAATCGGACAGGGAGGAAACACCATATATTTT. This sequence encodes CASRAIGQGGNTIYF.

This clonotype was picked up many times. This chain joins TRBV5-1 and TRBJ2-3; D is possibly TRBD2 (6 bases). Trimming took off 4 bases at V and 2 bases at J, with 17 bases between the two ends. Germline V CDR1 and CDR2: SGHRS, YFSETQ. The CDR3 extends over 16 amino acids. The CDR3 DNA reads as TGCGCCAGCAGCAGCCGAGGAGGGGCCAACACAGATACGCAGTATTTT. This gives the protein CASSSRGGANTDTQYF.